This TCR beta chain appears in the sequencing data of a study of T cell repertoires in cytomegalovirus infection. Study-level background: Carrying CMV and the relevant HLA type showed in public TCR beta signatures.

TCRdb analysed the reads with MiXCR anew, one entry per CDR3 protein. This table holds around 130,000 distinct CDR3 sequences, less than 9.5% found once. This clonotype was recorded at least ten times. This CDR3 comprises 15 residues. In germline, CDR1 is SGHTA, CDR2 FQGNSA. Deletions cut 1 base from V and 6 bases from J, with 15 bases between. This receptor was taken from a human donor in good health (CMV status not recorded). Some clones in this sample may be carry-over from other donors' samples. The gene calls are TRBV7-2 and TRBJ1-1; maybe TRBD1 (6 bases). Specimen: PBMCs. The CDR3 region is CASSLGGGARAEAFF. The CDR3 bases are TGTGCCAGCAGCTTAGGCGGGGGGGCTCGGGCTGAAGCTTTCTTT. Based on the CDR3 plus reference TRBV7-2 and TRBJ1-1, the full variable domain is GAGVSQSPSNKVTEKGKDVELRCDPISGHTALYWYRQSLGQGLEFLIYFQGNSAPDKSGLPSDRFSAERTGGSVSTLTIQRTQQEDSAVYLCASSLGGGARAEAFFGQGTRLTVV.